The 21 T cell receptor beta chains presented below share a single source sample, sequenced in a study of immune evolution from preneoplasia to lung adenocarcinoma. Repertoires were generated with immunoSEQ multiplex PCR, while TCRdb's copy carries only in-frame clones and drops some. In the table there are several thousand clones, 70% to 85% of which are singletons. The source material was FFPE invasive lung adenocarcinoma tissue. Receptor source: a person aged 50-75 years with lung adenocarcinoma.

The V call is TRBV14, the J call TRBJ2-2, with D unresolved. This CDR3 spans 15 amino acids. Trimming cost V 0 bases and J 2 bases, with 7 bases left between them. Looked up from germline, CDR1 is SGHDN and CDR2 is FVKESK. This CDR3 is CASSQDGVNTGELFF. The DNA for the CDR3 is TGTGCCAGCAGCCAAGATGGGGTAAACACCGGGGAGCTGTTTTTT.

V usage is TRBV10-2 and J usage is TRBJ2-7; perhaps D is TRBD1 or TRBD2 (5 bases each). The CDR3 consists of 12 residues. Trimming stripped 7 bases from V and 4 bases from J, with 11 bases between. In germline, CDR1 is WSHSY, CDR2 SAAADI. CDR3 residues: CASTSWGYEQYF. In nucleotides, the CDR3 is TGCGCCAGCACAAGTTGGGGGTACGAGCAGTACTTC.

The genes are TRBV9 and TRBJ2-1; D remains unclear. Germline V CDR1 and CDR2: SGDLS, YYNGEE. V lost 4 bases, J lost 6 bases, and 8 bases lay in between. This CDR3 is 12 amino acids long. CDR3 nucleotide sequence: TGTGCCAGCAGCCAAGTGGGCAATGAGCAGTTCTTC. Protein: CASSQVGNEQFF.

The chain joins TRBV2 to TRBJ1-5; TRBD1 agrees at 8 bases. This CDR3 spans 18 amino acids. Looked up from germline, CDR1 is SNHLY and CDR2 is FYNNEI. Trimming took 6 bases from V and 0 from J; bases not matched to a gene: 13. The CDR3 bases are TGTGCCAGCAGAACAGGACAGGGAGCCCTATATAGCAATCAGCCCCAGCATTTT. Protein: CASRTGQGALYSNQPQHF.

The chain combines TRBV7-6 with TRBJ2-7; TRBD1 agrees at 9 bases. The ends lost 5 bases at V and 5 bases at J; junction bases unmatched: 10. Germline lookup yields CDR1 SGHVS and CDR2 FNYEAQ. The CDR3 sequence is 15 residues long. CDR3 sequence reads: CASSPIPGQGNEQYF. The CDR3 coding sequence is TGTGCCAGCAGCCCGATACCGGGACAGGGAAACGAGCAGTACTTC.

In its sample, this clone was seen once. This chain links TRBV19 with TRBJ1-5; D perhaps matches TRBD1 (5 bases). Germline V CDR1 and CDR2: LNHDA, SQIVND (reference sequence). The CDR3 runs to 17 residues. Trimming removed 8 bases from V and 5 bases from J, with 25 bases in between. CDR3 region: CASSGTGSILGDQPQHF. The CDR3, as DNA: TGTGCCAGTTCCGGGACCGGGTCCATCCTTGGCGATCAGCCCCAGCATTTT. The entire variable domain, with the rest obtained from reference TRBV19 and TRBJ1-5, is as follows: DGGITQSPKYLFRKEGQNVTLSCEQNLNHDAMYWYRQDPGQGLRLIYYSQIVNDFQKGDIAEGYSVSREKKESFPLTVTSAQKNPTAFYLCASSGTGSILGDQPQHFGDGTRLSIL.

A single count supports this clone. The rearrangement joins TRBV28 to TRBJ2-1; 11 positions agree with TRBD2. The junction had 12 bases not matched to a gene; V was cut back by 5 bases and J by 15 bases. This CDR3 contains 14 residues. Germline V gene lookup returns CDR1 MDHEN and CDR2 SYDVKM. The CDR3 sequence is CASSPPILAGVRFF. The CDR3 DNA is TGTGCCAGCAGTCCACCTATACTAGCGGGAGTTCGGTTCTTC.

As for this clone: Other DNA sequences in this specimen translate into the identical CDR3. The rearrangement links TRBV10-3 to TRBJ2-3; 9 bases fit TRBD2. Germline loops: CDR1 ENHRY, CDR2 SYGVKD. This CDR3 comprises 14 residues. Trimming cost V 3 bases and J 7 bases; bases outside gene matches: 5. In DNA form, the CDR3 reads TGTGCCATCAGTGATCGCGGGGGGGGGAATACGCAGTATTTT. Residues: CAISDRGGGNTQYF.

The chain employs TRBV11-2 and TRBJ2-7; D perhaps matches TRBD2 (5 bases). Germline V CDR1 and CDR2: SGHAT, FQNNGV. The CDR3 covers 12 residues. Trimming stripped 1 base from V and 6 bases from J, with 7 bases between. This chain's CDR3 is CASSLVGVEQYF. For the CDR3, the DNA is TGTGCCAGCAGCTTAGTGGGAGTCGAGCAGTACTTC.

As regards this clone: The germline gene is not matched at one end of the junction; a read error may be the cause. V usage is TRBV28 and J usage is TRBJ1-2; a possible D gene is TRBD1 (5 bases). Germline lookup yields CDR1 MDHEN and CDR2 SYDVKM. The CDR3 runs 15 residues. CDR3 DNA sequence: TGTGCCAGCAGCCCGGGGCTCTTCCCCAGCTATGGCTATACCTTC. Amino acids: CASSPGLFPSYGYTF.

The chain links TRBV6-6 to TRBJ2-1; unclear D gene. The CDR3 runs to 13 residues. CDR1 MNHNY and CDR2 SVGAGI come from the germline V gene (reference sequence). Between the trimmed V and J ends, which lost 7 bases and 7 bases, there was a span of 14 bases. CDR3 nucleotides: TGTGCCAGCACCCTAGGAGTTGGGAATGAGCAGTTCTTC. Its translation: CASTLGVGNEQFF.

The CDR3: CASSLWDRGSYNEQFF. DNA for the CDR3: TGTGCCAGCAGTTTATGGGACAGGGGTTCCTACAATGAGCAGTTCTTC. V and J are TRBV28 and TRBJ2-1; TRBD1 matches at 9 bases. CDR1 is MDHEN and CDR2 is SYDVKM in the germline V gene. V lost 0 bases to trimming and J lost 1 base; unmatched junction nucleotides: 1. The length of the CDR3 is 16 residues.

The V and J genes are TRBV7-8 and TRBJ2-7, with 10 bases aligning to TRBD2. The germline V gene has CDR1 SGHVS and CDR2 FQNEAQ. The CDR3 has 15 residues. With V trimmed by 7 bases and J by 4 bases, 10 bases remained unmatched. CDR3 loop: CASNLGLAGAYEQYF. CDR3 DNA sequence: TGTGCCAGCAATCTAGGGCTAGCGGGAGCGTACGAGCAGTACTTC.

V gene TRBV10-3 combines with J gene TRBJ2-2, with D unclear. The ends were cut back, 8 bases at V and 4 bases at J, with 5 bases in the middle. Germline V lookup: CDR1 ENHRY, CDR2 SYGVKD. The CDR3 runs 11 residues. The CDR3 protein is CAIQPTGELFF. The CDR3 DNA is TGTGCCATCCAACCCACCGGGGAGCTGTTTTTT.

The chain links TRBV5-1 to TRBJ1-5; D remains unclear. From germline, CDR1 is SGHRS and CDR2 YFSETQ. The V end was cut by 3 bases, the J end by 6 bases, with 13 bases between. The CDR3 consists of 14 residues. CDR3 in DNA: TGCGCCAGCAGCTCGGGAGACGAGGGTCAGCCCCAGCATTTT. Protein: CASSSGDEGQPQHF.

CDR3 DNA sequence: TGTGCCAGCAGCTTTGGGGGAAACTATGGCTACACCTTC. Its protein product is CASSFGGNYGYTF. The chain joins TRBV5-6 to TRBJ1-2; maybe TRBD1 (5 bases). V was trimmed by 2 bases and J by 2 bases, leaving 7 bases between them. From germline, CDR1 is SGHDT and CDR2 YYEEEE. The CDR3 extends over 13 amino acids.

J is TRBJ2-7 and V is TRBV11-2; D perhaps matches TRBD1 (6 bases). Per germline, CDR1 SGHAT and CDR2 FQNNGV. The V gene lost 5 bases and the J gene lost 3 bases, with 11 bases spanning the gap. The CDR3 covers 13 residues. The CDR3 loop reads CASSERQDYEQYF. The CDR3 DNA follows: TGTGCCAGCAGCGAGAGACAGGACTACGAGCAGTACTTC.

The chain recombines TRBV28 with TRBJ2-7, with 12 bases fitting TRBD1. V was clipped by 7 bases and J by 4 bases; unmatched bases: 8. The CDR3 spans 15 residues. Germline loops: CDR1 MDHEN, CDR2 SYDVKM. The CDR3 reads CASKIRDRGLYEQYF. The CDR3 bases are TGTGCCAGCAAAATCCGGGACAGGGGGCTGTACGAGCAGTACTTC.

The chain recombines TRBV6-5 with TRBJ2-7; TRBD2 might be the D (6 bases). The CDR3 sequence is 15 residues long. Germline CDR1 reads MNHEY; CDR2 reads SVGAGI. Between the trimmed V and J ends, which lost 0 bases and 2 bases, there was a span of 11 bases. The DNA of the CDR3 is TGTGCCAGCAGTTACTCACGGGAGCCTACCTACGAGCAGTACTTC. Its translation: CASSYSREPTYEQYF.

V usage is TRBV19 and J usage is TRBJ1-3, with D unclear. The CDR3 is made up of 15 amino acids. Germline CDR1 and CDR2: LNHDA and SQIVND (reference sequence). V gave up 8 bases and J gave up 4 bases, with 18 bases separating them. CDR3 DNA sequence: TGTGCCAGTGGCGACTCGGCGGTTTGGGGAAACACCATATATTTT. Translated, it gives CASGDSAVWGNTIYF.

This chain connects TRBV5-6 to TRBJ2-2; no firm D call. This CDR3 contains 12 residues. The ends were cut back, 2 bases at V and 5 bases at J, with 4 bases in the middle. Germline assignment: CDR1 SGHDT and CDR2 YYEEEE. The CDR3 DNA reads TGTGCCAGCAGCTTTATAACCGGGGAGCTGTTTTTT. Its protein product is CASSFITGELFF. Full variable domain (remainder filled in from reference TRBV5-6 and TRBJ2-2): DAGVTQSPTHLIKTRGQQVTLRCSPKSGHDTVSWYQQALGQGPQFIFQYYEEEERQRGNFPDRFSGHQFPNYSSELNVNALLLGDSALYLCASSFITGELFFGEGSRLTVL.